This T cell receptor (beta chain) was obtained from a study of cytotoxic CD8 clonotypes in ibrutinib-treated CLL. General study points: Contraction or stability on treatment was seen for public clonotypes, which were uncommon. In comparison with age-matched healthy donors, baseline clonality was higher and tracked circulating CD8+ T-cell counts.

The protocol was immunoSEQ multiplex PCR, while the TCRdb copy is restricted to in-frame clones and leaves out a portion. The table shows about 9,400 clones, with over 60% occurring only once. Concerning this clone itself: Its antigen is not identified.

This TCR derives from a human donor with chronic lymphocytic leukemia. The input for sequencing was PBMCs, taken before ibrutinib treatment.

The CDR3 reads CASSLRWAGGAAVDEQFF. The CDR3 nucleotides read TGTGCCAGCAGCTTAAGATGGGCCGGGGGGGCTGCGGTTGATGAGCAGTTCTTC. The rearrangement uses TRBV11-2 and TRBJ2-1; 8 nucleotides match TRBD2. Germline assignment: CDR1 SGHAT and CDR2 FQNNGV. CDR3 size: 18 residues. The J segment lost 8 bases and the V segment lost 2 bases, leaving 17 bases of the junction unmatched.